A single sample is the source of the 32 T cell receptor beta chains below, sequenced in a study of CD8 T cells in ankylosing spondylitis. Broader study findings: There was a TCR beta motif, made of several highly homologous variants, that appeared characteristic of ankylosing spondylitis blood.

Antigen specificity for these receptors is unknown. TCRdb re-called the 5' RACE reads with MiXCR, one entry per CDR3 protein. The table has approximately 400,000 distinct CDR3 sequences, roughly 17% seen once; the top ten hold approximately 1%. Sequencing was done on a sample of blood, either unsorted or a sorted T cell fraction (not recorded which). These receptors all come from a male donor with ankylosing spondylitis.

This clonotype was detected only a few times. The J gene is TRBJ2-7, the V gene TRBV20-1; tentatively, D is TRBD2 (5 bases). The CDR3 totals 12 residues. CDR1 and CDR2 from the germline V gene are DFQATT and SNEGSKA (reference sequence). With 2 bases removed from V and 2 bases from J, the gap between germline ends came to 7 bases. CDR3 bases: TGCAGTGCTAGAAACGGGGCCTACGAGCAGTACTTC. This translates into CSARNGAYEQYF.

This chain uses TRBV6-1 with TRBJ1-1; 8 positions match TRBD1. The germline V gene has CDR1 MNHNS and CDR2 SASEGT. The CDR3 covers 13 residues. After removal of 7 bases from V and 5 bases from J, the junction contained 6 bases not matched to a gene. The DNA for the CDR3 is TGTGCCAGCACCGATACAGGGGGAACTGAAGCTTTCTTT. Its protein product is CASTDTGGTEAFF.

The table lists this clonotype with many counts. This chain uses TRBV29-1 with TRBJ2-1, with TRBD1 matching over 10 bases. Germline loops: CDR1 SQVTM, CDR2 ANQGSEA. The V and J ends lost 6 bases and 0 bases, in that order; junction bases with no gene match: 8. The CDR3 runs to 16 residues. The CDR3 loop reads CSVRTGGSSSYNEQFF. The CDR3 nucleotides are TGCAGCGTGAGGACAGGGGGTTCCAGCTCCTACAATGAGCAGTTCTTC.

This chain uses TRBV21-1 with TRBJ2-3; the table's D call, TRBD2, has no DNA check behind it. TRBV21-1 is designated a pseudogene. CDR3 length: 16 amino acids. The CDR3 region is CASSNKAGQSTDTQYF. DNA for the CDR3: TGTGCCAGCAGCAACAAAGCGGGCCAAAGCACAGATACGCAGTATTTT.

There are a few counts of this clonotype. The chain combines TRBV29-1 with TRBJ1-5; perhaps TRBD1 as D (6 bases). Germline CDR1 is SQVTM and CDR2 is ANQGSEA. With 2 bases removed from V and 0 bases from J, the gap between germline ends came to 29 bases. The CDR3 has 21 amino acids. The CDR3 nucleotides read TGCAGCGTTGAATGGGGGCCCTGCGGACAGCTCGGGGCCTATAGCAATCAGCCCCAGCATTTT. It encodes CSVEWGPCGQLGAYSNQPQHF.

This chain joins TRBV2 and TRBJ1-4; a possible D gene is TRBD1 (5 bases). V was clipped by 7 bases and J by 6 bases, with 12 bases between them. This CDR3 has 13 amino acids. From germline, CDR1 is SNHLY and CDR2 FYNNEI. The CDR3 protein is CASIPGTYEKLFF. CDR3 DNA: TGTGCCAGCATCCCCGGGACCTATGAAAAACTGTTTTTT. Variable domain in full (rest from reference TRBV2 and TRBJ1-4): EPEVTQTPSHQVTQMGQEVILRCVPISNHLYFYWYRQILGQKVEFLVSFYNNEISEKSEIFDDQFSVERPDGSNFTLKIRSTKLEDSAMYFCASIPGTYEKLFFGSGTQLSVL.

This clonotype was seen a handful of times. The V call is TRBV10-3, the J call TRBJ2-3; 9 positions agree with TRBD1. Germline V gene sequence: CDR1 ENHRY, CDR2 SYGVKD. This CDR3 contains 14 residues. The ends lost 0 bases at V and 5 bases at J; junction bases unmatched: 0. The CDR3 nucleotides are TGTGCCATCAGTGAGTCGGACAGGGGAGATACGCAGTATTTT. It translates to CAISESDRGDTQYF.

This clonotype appeared once. The rearrangement uses TRBV11-2 and TRBJ2-3; D possibly corresponds to TRBD2 (5 bases). Germline V lookup: CDR1 SGHAT, CDR2 FQNNGV. With 5 bases removed from V and 5 bases from J, the gap between germline ends came to 17 bases. The CDR3 is 15 residues long. CDR3: CASSPPDSLRDTQYF. CDR3 coding DNA: TGTGCCAGCAGCCCCCCGGACTCCCTGCGAGATACGCAGTATTTT.

This clonotype has only a few counts. J is TRBJ1-2 and V is TRBV7-2; 7 bases are a match to TRBD1. The ends lost 5 bases at V and 3 bases at J; junction bases unmatched: 6. This CDR3 is 14 amino acids long. The germline V gene has CDR1 SGHTA and CDR2 FQGNSA. The CDR3 loop is CASSPRDRDYGYTF. CDR3 sequence (DNA): TGTGCCAGCAGCCCACGGGACAGAGACTATGGCTACACCTTC.

The chain links TRBV4-1 to TRBJ2-2; no definite D call. The germline gives CDR1 MGHRA, CDR2 YSYEKL. The CDR3 consists of 16 residues. Trimming took off 1 base at V and 1 base at J, with 10 bases between the two ends. The CDR3, as DNA: TGCGCCAGCAGCCAAGGGCCGCCAGGGAACACCGGGGAGCTGTTTTTT. Translating gives CASSQGPPGNTGELFF.

The chain carries TRBV9 and TRBJ2-2, with D possibly being TRBD2 (6 bases). V lost 1 base to trimming and J lost 0 bases, with 10 bases between them. The CDR3 is 16 residues long. CDR1 is SGDLS and CDR2 is YYNGEE in the germline V gene. CDR3 sequence: CASSVLGGANTGELFF. Here the CDR3 DNA reads TGTGCCAGCAGCGTACTGGGGGGTGCGAACACCGGGGAGCTGTTTTTT.

This clonotype was seen at least ten times. The rearrangement uses TRBV12-3 or TRBV12-4 and TRBJ1-6; no clear D gene. The germline V and J ends were trimmed by 5 bases and 7 bases, with 6 bases remaining between them. The CDR3 loop spans 12 amino acids. The CDR3 here is CASSARNSPLHF. The CDR3 DNA reads TGTGCCAGCAGTGCACGAAATTCACCCCTCCACTTT.

This clonotype was observed at least ten times. The chain is built from TRBV6-6 and TRBJ2-2; perhaps TRBD1 as D (6 bases). From germline, CDR1 is MNHNY and CDR2 SVGAGI (reference sequence). This CDR3 has 14 residues. With 10 bases removed from V and 2 bases from J, the gap between germline ends came to 14 bases. As DNA, the CDR3 is TGTGCCACCACCGGGACACCAAACACCGGGGAGCTGTTTTTT. The encoded protein is CATTGTPNTGELFF.

The gene calls are TRBV5-1 and TRBJ2-7; 9 bases agree with TRBD1. The V and J ends lost 1 base and 0 bases, in that order; junction bases with no gene match: 8. The CDR3 extends over 17 amino acids. Per the germline V gene, CDR1 is SGHRS and CDR2 is YFSETQ. The CDR3 loop reads CASSLTSDRGYSYEQYF. The CDR3 coding sequence is TGCGCCAGCAGCTTGACTTCGGACAGGGGATACTCCTACGAGCAGTACTTC.

The table lists this clonotype with a few counts. The chain couples TRBV10-3 to TRBJ2-5; 9 nucleotides match TRBD2. Trimming at V came to 10 bases and at J to 5 bases, leaving 11 bases not matched to a gene. Germline CDR1 and CDR2: ENHRY and SYGVKD. This CDR3 has 14 residues. CDR3 sequence (DNA): TGTGCCACCGGTAGCGGGAGCGGGGCGGAGACCCAGTACTTC. This encodes CATGSGSGAETQYF.

This clonotype was detected ten times or more. J is TRBJ2-5 and V is TRBV5-4; a possible D gene is TRBD2 (6 bases). CDR3 size: 14 residues. Germline loops: CDR1 SGHNT, CDR2 YYREEE (reference sequence). Trimming pared 0 bases from V and 5 bases from J, leaving 11 bases between. CDR3: CASSLGGTRETQYF. The CDR3 DNA reads as TGTGCCAGCAGCTTGGGGGGGACTCGGGAGACCCAGTACTTC.

The chain uses TRBV6-6 and TRBJ1-1; D gene uncertain. In germline, CDR1 is MNHNY, CDR2 SVGAGI (reference sequence). Trimming removed 2 bases from V and 8 bases from J, with 12 bases in between. This CDR3 is built from 13 residues. CDR3 protein: CASSYAERFEAFF. In nucleotides, the CDR3 is TGTGCCAGCAGTTACGCTGAAAGGTTCGAAGCTTTCTTT.

This chain links TRBV7-8 with TRBJ2-7; 9 positions match TRBD2. J was trimmed by 2 bases and V by 5 bases; bases with no gene match: 4. The length of the CDR3 is 14 residues. The germline V gene has CDR1 SGHVS and CDR2 FQNEAQ. CDR3 DNA: TGTGCCAGCAGCACCGCGGGAGGGCCCTACGAGCAGTACTTC. Its translation: CASSTAGGPYEQYF.

This clonotype was detected many times. The chain couples TRBV5-1 to TRBJ1-1, with 9 bases that match TRBD1. V lost 4 bases and J lost 4; bases outside the gene matches: 5. Germline CDR1 is SGHRS and CDR2 is YFSETQ. CDR3 size: 14 residues. The CDR3 is CASSNRQGGTEAFF. The CDR3 DNA follows: TGCGCCAGCAGCAACCGACAGGGGGGCACTGAAGCTTTCTTT.

This clonotype appeared many times. V gene TRBV25-1 combines with J gene TRBJ2-7, with D uncertain. Germline lookup yields CDR1 MGHDK and CDR2 SYGVNS. Trimming shortened V by 3 bases and J by 9 bases, and 15 bases separated the two germline ends. The CDR3 totals 13 residues. CDR3 sequence reads: CASSDSAPVGQYF. The DNA of the CDR3 is TGTGCCAGCAGTGATAGTGCCCCGGTGGGGCAGTACTTC.

This clonotype has more than one count but fewer than ten. J is TRBJ2-3 and V is TRBV12-3 or TRBV12-4, with 7 bases lining up with TRBD1. V shed 3 bases, J shed 2 bases, and the junction held 5 bases outside the gene matches. This CDR3 spans 15 amino acids. The CDR3 sequence is CASSFDRAPTDTQYF. In nucleotides, the CDR3 is TGTGCCAGCAGTTTTGACAGGGCCCCCACAGATACGCAGTATTTT.

This clonotype was detected only a few times. The chain couples TRBV2 to TRBJ2-7; TRBD1 matches 7 bases. CDR1 and CDR2 (germline): SNHLY, FYNNEI. J lost 3 bases, V lost 7 bases, and 6 bases had no gene match. This CDR3 is 13 amino acids long. The CDR3 nucleotides are TGTGCCAGCAACCGGCAGGGGGACTACGAGCAGTACTTC. Amino acid sequence: CASNRQGDYEQYF.

The V gene is TRBV6-1, the J gene TRBJ2-3; no firm D call. The CDR3 extends over 14 amino acids. The V and J ends lost 5 bases and 1 base respectively, with 10 bases between them. From germline, CDR1 is MNHNS and CDR2 SASEGT. This CDR3 is CASSRGPGTDTQYF. The CDR3 DNA reads TGTGCCAGCAGTCGTGGGCCGGGCACAGATACGCAGTATTTT.

At least ten counts were recorded for this clonotype. The chain carries TRBV4-1 and TRBJ1-1; D unclear. This CDR3 comprises 14 residues. V gave up 4 bases and J gave up 5 bases, with 14 bases separating them. CDR1 is MGHRA and CDR2 is YSYEKL in the germline V gene. The CDR3 sequence is CASSPIGERTEAFF. The CDR3 coding sequence is TGCGCCAGCAGCCCGATCGGGGAGCGGACTGAAGCTTTCTTT.

This clonotype was counted between two and nine times. The chain links TRBV29-1 to TRBJ1-1, with TRBD1 matching over 9 bases. Losses at the gene ends were 2 bases for V and 1 base for J; bases not matched to a gene: 5. Germline CDR1 SQVTM, CDR2 ANQGSEA. The CDR3 loop spans 15 amino acids. CDR3 bases: TGCAGCGTTGAACGGACAGGGGCTACGAACACTGAAGCTTTCTTT. Amino acids: CSVERTGATNTEAFF.

This clonotype was recorded at least ten times. Here the CDR3 reads CSVGESLNQPQHF. As DNA, the CDR3 is TGCAGCGTTGGCGAGTCCCTCAATCAGCCCCAGCATTTT. The chain has TRBV29-1 and TRBJ1-5, with D unresolved. The germline V gene has CDR1 SQVTM and CDR2 ANQGSEA. Trimming shortened V by 4 bases and J by 3 bases, and 10 bases separated the two germline ends. This CDR3 is 13 amino acids long.

The J gene is TRBJ1-3, the V gene TRBV20-1, with TRBD1 as a possible D gene (5 bases). CDR1 and CDR2 (germline): DFQATT, SNEGSKA (reference sequence). The germline V and J ends were trimmed by 7 bases and 4 bases, with 20 bases remaining between them. The CDR3 spans 15 residues. In nucleotides, the CDR3 is TGCAGTGTACCCAACAGGAGAGCCACCGGAAACACCATATATTTT. Translated, it gives CSVPNRRATGNTIYF.

V gene TRBV7-3 combines with J gene TRBJ2-1; unclear D gene. The V gene lost 1 base and the J gene lost 0 bases, with 10 bases spanning the gap. From germline, CDR1 is SGHTA and CDR2 FQGTGA. The CDR3 consists of 16 residues. The CDR3 DNA reads as TGTGCCAGCAGCTTAATAGGTGGGGACTCCTACAATGAGCAGTTCTTC. Its protein is CASSLIGGDSYNEQFF.

The rearrangement uses TRBV3-1 and TRBJ2-1; TRBD2 matches 14 bases. J was trimmed by 6 bases and V by 3 bases; bases with no gene match: 4. Germline V CDR1 and CDR2: LGHDT, YNNKEL (reference sequence). The CDR3 contains 16 residues. The CDR3 DNA follows: TGTGCCAGCAGCCAGGGACTAGCGGGAGTGGGCAATGAGCAGTTCTTC. Amino acid sequence: CASSQGLAGVGNEQFF.

This clonotype was seen repeatedly, ten times or more. V gene TRBV12-3 or TRBV12-4 combines with J gene TRBJ2-2, with TRBD2 matching 11 bases. The CDR3 extends over 16 amino acids. Germline trimming cut 6 bases from V and 2 bases from J; bases unmatched to any gene: 5. The CDR3, as DNA: TGTGCCAGCAGCATGGGGACTAGCGGAAACACCGGGGAGCTGTTTTTT. It encodes CASSMGTSGNTGELFF.

This clonotype was found a few times. This chain joins TRBV6-4 and TRBJ2-3; 8 nucleotides agree with TRBD2. J lost 3 bases, V lost 4 bases, and 9 bases had no gene match. Germline assignment: CDR1 MRHNA and CDR2 SNTAGT. The CDR3 covers 16 residues. In DNA, the CDR3 is TGTGCCAGCAGTGTCCCTTCGGGGGGGCGTACAGATACGCAGTATTTT. Residues: CASSVPSGGRTDTQYF.

This clonotype appeared a few times. This sequence joins TRBV7-2 and TRBJ2-5; 12 bases match TRBD2. This CDR3 region has 14 residues. Germline V lookup: CDR1 SGHTA, CDR2 FQGNSA. The trim removed 3 bases at V and 12 bases at J, leaving 8 bases unmatched. The CDR3 region has the DNA TGTGCCAGCAGCTTTCGGACTAGCGGGGCCTTAAAGTACTTC. It is translated as CASSFRTSGALKYF.